Below are 6 T cell receptor beta chains sequenced from a single sample in a study of T cell responses to AZD1222 COVID-19 vaccine. The data were produced by immunoSEQ multiplex PCR, yet TCRdb's version contains in-frame clones alone and is incomplete. Found here are approximately 140,000 clones, around 90% of them singletons; the top ten hold about 3%. The source material was peripheral blood, sampled on day 0 of AZD1222 vaccination. The receptors derive from an adult in good health.

The chain uses TRBV29-1 and TRBJ1-2; the D gene is possibly TRBD1 (6 bases). Germline V CDR1 and CDR2: SQVTM, ANQGSEA. This CDR3 spans 14 amino acids. Trimming pared 1 base from V and 4 bases from J, leaving 13 bases between. The CDR3: CSVEVGDKGYGYTF. CDR3 DNA sequence: TGCAGCGTTGAAGTAGGGGACAAGGGCTATGGCTACACCTTC.

This clone was detected only once. V gene TRBV7-6 combines with J gene TRBJ1-5; D gene ambiguous. The CDR3 covers 15 residues. Trimming shortened V by 1 base and J by 4 bases, and 11 bases separated the two germline ends. Germline CDR1 reads SGHVS; CDR2 reads FNYEAQ. The CDR3 DNA reads as TGTGCCAGCAGCTTAGAGGCGGGAAATAATCAGCCCCAGCATTTT. The encoded protein is CASSLEAGNNQPQHF. Full variable domain (remainder filled in from reference TRBV7-6 and TRBJ1-5): GAGVSQSPRYKVTKRGQDVALRCDPISGHVSLYWYRQALGQGPEFLTYFNYEAQQDKSGLPNDRFSAERPEGSISTLTIQRTEQRDSAMYRCASSLEAGNNQPQHFGDGTRLSIL.

This chain joins TRBV28 and TRBJ2-2; the match to TRBD1 covers 9 bases. CDR3 length: 14 residues. Germline CDR1 reads MDHEN; CDR2 reads SYDVKM. V trimming: 9 bases; J trimming: 6 bases; junction bases outside the gene matches: 8. The CDR3 reads CASTGTGHSGELFF. CDR3 sequence (DNA): TGTGCCAGTACCGGGACAGGGCATTCCGGGGAGCTGTTTTTT.

This chain's CDR3 is CASSPGILSGANVLTF. DNA for the CDR3: TGTGCCAGCAGCCCAGGGATTTTATCTGGGGCCAACGTCCTGACTTTC. The chain recombines TRBV5-6 with TRBJ2-6, with a weak D call TRBD1 (5 bases). The V and J ends lost 4 bases and 1 base respectively, with 12 bases between them. The CDR3 covers 16 residues. Per germline, CDR1 SGHDT and CDR2 YYEEEE.

This chain connects TRBV27 to TRBJ1-1, with no clear D. Germline CDR1 and CDR2: MNHEY and SMNVEV (reference sequence). The CDR3 has 14 residues. Between the trimmed V and J ends, which lost 1 base and 1 base, there was a span of 7 bases. The CDR3 here is CASSLFGANTEAFF. DNA of the CDR3: TGTGCCAGCAGTTTATTCGGCGCGAACACTGAAGCTTTCTTT.

CDR3 amino acids: CASRAETNTGELFF. The CDR3 DNA reads as TGCGCCAGCAGGGCAGAAACGAACACCGGGGAGCTGTTTTTT. The genes are TRBV10-1 and TRBJ2-2; D is undetermined. Germline V lookup: CDR1 WNHNN, CDR2 SYGVQD (reference sequence). Trimming cost V 6 bases and J 0 bases, with 8 bases left between them. This CDR3 spans 14 amino acids.